Reported below is one T cell receptor (beta chain). Authors' processing steps: Using reference gene primer amplification, nucleated cell counts were estimated. Clones were sequenced by immunoSEQ multiplex PCR, and TCRdb holds only the in-frame ones, with some missing. V, J and clone size are those of that table, while D and trimming were read from the DNA. The sample lists about 300,000 clones, about 89% occurring once. CDR1 is SQVTM and CDR2 is ANQGSEA in the germline V gene. The CDR3 extends over 14 amino acids. The J segment lost 2 bases and the V segment lost 5 bases, leaving 6 bases of the junction unmatched. This specimen comes from a study of blood T cell repertoires in COVID-19. Overall study: The cDNA or gDNA used as material had been derived from T cells, B-cell-depleted T cells, or PBMCs.

This sequence joins TRBV29-1 and TRBJ1-2; 9 positions match TRBD1. This clonotype was obtained from a man between 18 and 29 years old who had recovered from COVID-19. Material for sequencing was peripheral blood. The CDR3 loop reads CSVQRDRDNYGYTF. In DNA, the CDR3 is TGCAGCGTTCAGCGGGACAGGGACAACTATGGCTACACCTTC.